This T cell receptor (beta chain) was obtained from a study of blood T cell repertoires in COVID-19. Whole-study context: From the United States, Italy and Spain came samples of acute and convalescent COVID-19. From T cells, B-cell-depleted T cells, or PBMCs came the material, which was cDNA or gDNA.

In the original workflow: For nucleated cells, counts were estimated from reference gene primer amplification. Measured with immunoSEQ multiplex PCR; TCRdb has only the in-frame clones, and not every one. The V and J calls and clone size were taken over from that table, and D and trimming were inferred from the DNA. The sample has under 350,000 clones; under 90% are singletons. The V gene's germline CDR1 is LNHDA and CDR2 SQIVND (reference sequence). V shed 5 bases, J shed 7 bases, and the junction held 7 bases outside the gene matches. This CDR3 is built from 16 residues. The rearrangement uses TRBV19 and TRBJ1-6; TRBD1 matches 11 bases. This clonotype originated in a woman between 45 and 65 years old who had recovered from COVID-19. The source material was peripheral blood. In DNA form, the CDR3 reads TGTGCCAGTAGTGACCGGGACAGGGGGGAGAATTCACCCCTCCACTTT. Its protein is CASSDRDRGENSPLHF.